Each of the 20 T cell receptor beta chains below was sequenced from the same sample in a study of T cell responses to AZD1222 COVID-19 vaccine. TCRdb's table, derived via immunoSEQ multiplex PCR, lists solely in-frame clones and lacks some. The repertoire holds more than 100,000 clones, with about nine tenths as singletons. The sequences come from peripheral blood, collected on day 0 of AZD1222 vaccination. The receptors derive from an adult in good health.

The chain uses TRBV23-1 and TRBJ2-7; 7 nucleotides align to TRBD1. TRBV23-1 is treated as an ORF (open reading frame) with a function not yet certain. Trimming took 4 bases from V and 3 from J; bases not matched to a gene: 6. The CDR3 loop spans 14 amino acids. CDR3 DNA sequence: TGCGCCAGCAGTCGACGCTACAGGGGCTACGAGCAGTACTTC. This sequence encodes CASSRRYRGYEQYF.

The rearrangement joins TRBV28 to TRBJ2-5; unclear D gene. V lost 6 bases to trimming and J lost 0 bases, with 11 bases between them. The CDR3 is 14 residues long. CDR1 is MDHEN, CDR2 SYDVKM, per germline. CDR3 nucleotides: TGTGCCAGCAGCGGCGAAGGGCACCAAGAGACCCAGTACTTC. Its protein product is CASSGEGHQETQYF.

The V and J genes are TRBV2 and TRBJ1-2; no clear D gene. Between the trimmed V and J ends, which lost 6 bases and 5 bases, there was a span of 19 bases. The CDR3 runs to 15 residues. Looked up from germline, CDR1 is SNHLY and CDR2 is FYNNEI. CDR3 sequence: CASSGRASPQYGYTF. CDR3 nucleotides: TGTGCCAGCAGCGGAAGGGCCTCACCTCAATATGGCTACACCTTC.

The rearrangement uses TRBV19 and TRBJ2-5; the D is unclear. V was cut by 5 bases and J by 1 base, with 17 bases left in between. The CDR3 contains 16 residues. In germline, CDR1 is LNHDA, CDR2 SQIVND (reference sequence). The chain's CDR3 is CASSSPAEAGQETQYF. The DNA of the CDR3 is TGTGCCAGTAGTTCCCCCGCCGAGGCAGGCCAAGAGACCCAGTACTTC.

V is TRBV24-1 and J is TRBJ2-1; 10 bases map to TRBD2. Germline V gives CDR1 KGHDR, CDR2 SFDVKD. The CDR3 spans 14 residues. With 6 bases clipped from V and 7 bases from J, the junction kept 5 bases outside the gene matches. CDR3 DNA sequence: TGTGCCACCAGTCGAGCGGGGGGGCGGAATGAGCAGTTCTTC. Encoded protein: CATSRAGGRNEQFF.

This chain uses TRBV10-3 with TRBJ1-1, with D possibly being TRBD1 (5 bases). V lost 10 bases and J 1 base, leaving 13 bases between the germline ends. CDR1 is ENHRY and CDR2 is SYGVKD in the germline V gene. CDR3 length: 13 amino acids. The CDR3 here is CATLTETNTEAFF. As DNA, the CDR3 is TGTGCCACCTTGACAGAGACGAACACTGAAGCTTTCTTT.

The chain links TRBV5-5 to TRBJ2-1; no reliable D call. The CDR3 length is 12 residues. V was clipped by 3 bases and J by 7 bases, with 8 bases between them. The germline gives CDR1 SGHKS, CDR2 YYEKEE (reference sequence). CDR3 amino acids: CASSSDPNEQFF. The CDR3 coding sequence is TGTGCCAGCAGCTCCGACCCTAATGAGCAGTTCTTC.

The chain has TRBV5-1 and TRBJ1-1; 7 nucleotides align to TRBD1. V trimming: 5 bases; J trimming: 3 bases; junction bases outside the gene matches: 7. CDR3 length: 14 amino acids. Germline values: CDR1 SGHRS, CDR2 YFSETQ. CDR3 coding DNA: TGCGCCAGCAGGGGTTCAGGGGGAGACACTGAAGCTTTCTTT. It is translated as CASRGSGGDTEAFF. Filled out from reference TRBV5-1 and TRBJ1-1, the complete variable domain reads KAGVTQTPRYLIKTRGQQVTLSCSPISGHRSVSWYQQTPGQGLQFLFEYFSETQRNKGNFPGRFSGRQFSNSRSEMNVSTLELGDSALYLCASRGSGGDTEAFFGQGTRLTVV.

This chain links TRBV13 with TRBJ1-3; D is uncertain. Germline V gene sequence: CDR1 PRHDT, CDR2 FYEKMQ (reference sequence). V lost 0 bases and J lost 5, with 8 bases in between. The CDR3 loop spans 14 amino acids. CDR3 in DNA: TGTGCCAGCAGCTTAGGCAGGCCTAGAAACACCATATATTTT. Translating it yields CASSLGRPRNTIYF.

This sequence joins TRBV28 and TRBJ1-2; 7 bases match TRBD1. Germline loops: CDR1 MDHEN, CDR2 SYDVKM. This CDR3 has 12 amino acids. V dropped 6 bases and J dropped 8; count of bases not matched to a gene: 6. The CDR3 DNA follows: TGTGCCAGCAGGCCACAGGGGCCCGGCTACACCTTC. Amino acid sequence: CASRPQGPGYTF.

This clone showed up just a few times. The chain uses TRBV7-2 and TRBJ1-6; D is undetermined. The germline V gene has CDR1 SGHTA and CDR2 FQGNSA. The CDR3 has 14 amino acids. Trimming left V 2 bases short and J 7 bases short, with 9 bases between. CDR3 nucleotides: TGTGCCAGCAGCTTAACGGTACCCAATTCACCCCTCCACTTT. Protein product: CASSLTVPNSPLHF. Full variable domain (missing parts from reference TRBV7-2 and TRBJ1-6): GAGVSQSPSNKVTEKGKDVELRCDPISGHTALYWYRQSLGQGLEFLIYFQGNSAPDKSGLPSDRFSAERTGGSVSTLTIQRTQQEDSAVYLCASSLTVPNSPLHFGNGTRLTVT.

V gene TRBV4-1 combines with J gene TRBJ2-7; TRBD2 is a possible D gene (6 bases). The germline V and J ends were trimmed by 5 bases and 1 base, with 9 bases remaining between them. Germline V gene data show CDR1 as MGHRA and CDR2 as YSYEKL. The CDR3 is 13 amino acids. This CDR3 is CASSMRGSYEQYF. The CDR3 DNA reads as TGCGCCAGCAGCATGCGGGGTTCCTACGAGCAGTACTTC.

The CDR3 protein is CASSPDSRNQPQHF. The CDR3 nucleotides are TGTGCCAGCAGCCCGGACAGCCGTAATCAGCCCCAGCATTTT. The chain couples TRBV7-8 to TRBJ1-5; TRBD1 might be the D (6 bases). The CDR3 sequence is 14 residues long. CDR1 is SGHVS, CDR2 FQNEAQ, per germline. Trimming took 5 bases from V and 4 from J, leaving 12 bases between them.

The chain combines TRBV10-3 with TRBJ1-6; D gene unclear. Germline assignment: CDR1 ENHRY and CDR2 SYGVKD. The CDR3 sequence is 13 residues long. V lost 3 bases to trimming and J lost 12 bases, with 12 bases between them. The CDR3 sequence is CAISESVSVPLHF. The CDR3, as DNA: TGTGCCATCAGTGAATCAGTTAGTGTACCCCTCCACTTT.

The chain is built from TRBV21-1 and TRBJ2-7. TRBV21-1 counts as a pseudogene. The CDR3 has 11 residues. The CDR3 loop is CASSKFTGANF. CDR3 sequence (DNA): TGTGCCAGCAGCAAATTTACCGGGGCTAACTTC.

This sequence joins TRBV11-2 and TRBJ2-2; possibly TRBD2 for D (6 bases). The germline V and J ends were trimmed by 2 bases and 0 bases, with 13 bases remaining between them. The CDR3 is 17 residues long. CDR1 and CDR2 from the germline V gene are SGHAT and FQNNGV. The CDR3 nucleotides are TGTGCCAGCAGCTTAAGGAGGGCCCCCGCGAACACCGGGGAGCTGTTTTTT. It yields the protein CASSLRRAPANTGELFF.

The rearrangement joins TRBV18 to TRBJ1-2, with D possibly TRBD1 on 5 matching bases. V was shortened by 7 bases and J by 4 bases, with 16 bases between the two germline ends. CDR3 length equals 14 residues. Per the germline V gene, CDR1 is KGHSH and CDR2 is LQKENI. The CDR3 sequence is CASFLSGGRYGYTF. DNA for the CDR3: TGTGCCAGCTTCTTAAGTGGGGGACGCTATGGCTACACCTTC.

This chain connects TRBV5-5 to TRBJ1-3; no firm D call. This CDR3 comprises 16 residues. Germline assignment: CDR1 SGHKS and CDR2 YYEKEE (reference sequence). V was cut by 4 bases and J by 0 bases, with 14 bases left in between. CDR3: CASSIFGLNSGNTIYF. The CDR3 nucleotides read TGTGCCAGCAGCATCTTCGGGCTCAACTCTGGAAACACCATATATTTT.

The gene calls are TRBV2 and TRBJ1-6; possible D gene TRBD1, 5 bases. Looked up from germline, CDR1 is SNHLY and CDR2 is FYNNEI. Trimming took 6 bases from V and 7 from J, leaving 19 bases between them. The CDR3 totals 16 residues. The CDR3 reads CASSGKRSWGNSPLHF. The CDR3 DNA sequence: TGTGCCAGCAGCGGAAAGAGAAGCTGGGGGAATTCACCCCTCCACTTT.

The chain carries TRBV5-4 and TRBJ2-2; possible D gene TRBD2, 5 bases. The V end was cut by 1 base, the J end by 5 bases, with 15 bases between. This CDR3 contains 16 residues. From germline, CDR1 is SGHNT and CDR2 YYREEE (reference sequence). Written as DNA, the CDR3 is TGTGCCAGCAGCTTGATTTCTAGCAGGAGGACCGGGGAGCTGTTTTTT. This translates into CASSLISSRRTGELFF.